This entry lists 5 T cell receptor beta chains sequenced from one sample in a study of blood T cell repertoires in COVID-19. Clones were sequenced by immunoSEQ multiplex PCR, and TCRdb holds only the in-frame ones, with some missing. Of fewer than 250,000 clones in the sample, about 77% were seen once. What was sequenced was PBMCs or T cells enriched from blood (not recorded which). The origin of the receptors is a woman between 50 and 59 years old with acute COVID-19.

This clone occurred a few times. At one boundary the junction diverges from the germline segment, which might be a read error. CDR3 sequence reads: CASSYSFGTGDMGDTEAFF. The CDR3, as DNA: TGTGCCAGCAGCTACTCATTCGGGACAGGGGATATGGGTGACACTGAAGCTTTCTTT. V is TRBV6-6 and J is TRBJ1-1; 10 bases line up with TRBD1. This CDR3 is built from 19 residues. CDR1 is MNHNY, CDR2 SVGAGI, per germline (reference sequence).

V gene TRBV5-4 combines with J gene TRBJ1-2; 10 nucleotides line up with TRBD1. V lost 3 bases and J lost 12; bases outside the gene matches: 2. The CDR3 sequence is 11 residues long. Germline V gene sequence: CDR1 SGHNT, CDR2 YYREEE (reference sequence). This chain's CDR3 is CASSSGTGDTF. CDR3 sequence (DNA): TGTGCCAGCAGCTCCGGGACAGGGGACACCTTC.

The chain uses TRBV10-1 and TRBJ2-4; 14 nucleotides agree with TRBD2. The trim removed 2 bases at V and 7 bases at J, leaving 7 bases unmatched. Germline CDR1 reads WNHNN; CDR2 reads SYGVQD (reference sequence). This CDR3 is built from 17 residues. In DNA, the CDR3 is TGCGCCAGCAGTGAGCGACTAGCGGGGGGGCCGATTAACATTCAGTACTTC. It codes for CASSERLAGGPINIQYF.

This clone was seen a few times. V gene TRBV2 combines with J gene TRBJ2-2; possible D gene TRBD2, 5 bases. The CDR3 loop spans 18 amino acids. Germline assignment: CDR1 SNHLY and CDR2 FYNNEI. V dropped 3 bases and J dropped 0 bases, with 17 bases sitting between them. CDR3 loop: CASSEAGIVVTNTGELFF. Here the CDR3 DNA reads TGTGCCAGCAGTGAGGCGGGCATCGTGGTGACGAACACCGGGGAGCTGTTTTTT.

This clone was seen a single time. The chain is built from TRBV28 and TRBJ1-5, with D tentatively TRBD1 (6 bases). V lost 7 bases, J lost 0 bases, and 19 bases lay in between. The germline V gene has CDR1 MDHEN and CDR2 SYDVKM. CDR3 length: 17 residues. The CDR3 coding sequence is TGTGCCAGCAACTTACCTGGGGGGGGGCTTAGCAATCAGCCCCAGCATTTT. Residues: CASNLPGGGLSNQPQHF.